Presented here are 18 T cell receptor beta chains from one specimen sequenced in a study of a mutant IDH1 vaccine in newly diagnosed glioma. Clones were read by immunoSEQ multiplex PCR, and TCRdb kept only the in-frame ones, dropping some. Of about 21,000 clones in the sample, roughly 88% were seen once. The time point: baseline, week 1 (first vaccination visit). Treatment specified: pre-vaccination baseline after standard-of-care therapy. This specimen consisted of PBMCs, obtained from a glioma patient treated with radiotherapy, temozolomide or both. All receptors come from a middle-aged man with glioma.

V gene TRBV27 combines with J gene TRBJ2-7; 9 nucleotides match TRBD1. CDR3 size: 15 residues. Germline V gene lookup returns CDR1 MNHEY and CDR2 SMNVEV (reference sequence). The trim removed 0 bases at V and 1 base at J, leaving 1 base unmatched. CDR3 sequence reads: CASSLSGQGSYEQYV. DNA for the CDR3: TGTGCCAGCAGTTTATCGGGACAGGGATCCTACGAGCAGTACGTC.

V and J are TRBV6-6 and TRBJ2-2; no clear D. This CDR3 spans 13 amino acids. V dropped 7 bases and J dropped 4 bases, with 10 bases sitting between them. Germline lookup yields CDR1 MNHNY and CDR2 SVGAGI (reference sequence). The CDR3 sequence is CASTPLSTGELFF. In DNA, the CDR3 is TGTGCCAGCACCCCCTTGTCCACCGGGGAGCTGTTTTTT.

CDR3 coding DNA: TGTGCCAGCAGCGTAGAGACAGGCGGTAGCAATCAGCCCCAGCATTTT. Encoded protein: CASSVETGGSNQPQHF. This chain uses TRBV9 with TRBJ1-5; tentative D call: TRBD1 (6 bases). Trimming removed 0 bases from V and 0 bases from J, with 10 bases in between. This CDR3 is built from 16 residues. Germline V gene sequence: CDR1 SGDLS, CDR2 YYNGEE.

This clone was found once. The chain couples TRBV5-4 to TRBJ2-5; D is perhaps TRBD1 (6 bases). V was pared by 3 bases and J by 5 bases, with 14 bases between. CDR1 is SGHNT and CDR2 is YYREEE in the germline V gene (reference sequence). The CDR3 length is 14 residues. The CDR3 region has the DNA TGTGCCAGCAGCTCCTGGGGGCTCAGGGAGACCCAGTACTTC. It codes for CASSSWGLRETQYF.

This chain uses TRBV20-1 with TRBJ1-2, with D hard to call. The CDR3 sequence is 11 residues long. In germline, CDR1 is DFQATT, CDR2 SNEGSKA (reference sequence). Trimming shortened V by 6 bases and J by 5 bases, and 10 bases separated the two germline ends. CDR3 coding DNA: TGCAGTGCCTCCCGGGGTTATGGCTACACCTTC. Encoded protein: CSASRGYGYTF.

The chain couples TRBV5-1 to TRBJ2-2, with TRBD2 matching 8 bases. V trimming: 0 bases; J trimming: 0 bases; junction bases outside the gene matches: 4. Germline V CDR1 and CDR2: SGHRS, YFSETQ. This CDR3 has 17 amino acids. DNA for the CDR3: TGCGCCAGCAGCTTGGGGTTAGCGGGGCCGAACACCGGGGAGCTGTTTTTT. Protein product: CASSLGLAGPNTGELFF. Full variable domain (rest looked up from reference TRBV5-1 and TRBJ2-2): KAGVTQTPRYLIKTRGQQVTLSCSPISGHRSVSWYQQTPGQGLQFLFEYFSETQRNKGNFPGRFSGRQFSNSRSEMNVSTLELGDSALYLCASSLGLAGPNTGELFFGEGSRLTVL.

The chain uses TRBV25-1 and TRBJ1-4; no definite D call. V was trimmed by 2 bases and J by 6 bases, leaving 4 bases between them. Germline V gene sequence: CDR1 MGHDK, CDR2 SYGVNS. The CDR3 contains 12 residues. In DNA form, the CDR3 reads TGTGCCAGCAGTGAAAAAGATGAAAAACTGTTTTTT. Its translation is CASSEKDEKLFF.

This clone was seen just once. J is TRBJ2-1 and V is TRBV2; D unresolved. The V gene's germline CDR1 is SNHLY and CDR2 FYNNEI. With 6 bases removed from V and 4 bases from J, the gap between germline ends came to 22 bases. This CDR3 region has 17 residues. CDR3 coding DNA: TGTGCCAGCAGCGACCCTTCACACACTCTAGAGTACAATGAGCAGTTCTTC. This codes for CASSDPSHTLEYNEQFF.

V gene TRBV7-9 combines with J gene TRBJ1-2, with TRBD1 matching over 7 bases. V shed 1 base and J 2 bases; nucleotides not matched to a gene: 4. The CDR3 is 15 amino acids. Germline V CDR1 and CDR2: SEHNR, FQNEAQ (reference sequence). The CDR3 sequence: CASSLGDRKNYGYTF. CDR3 coding DNA: TGTGCCAGCAGCTTAGGGGACAGAAAGAACTATGGCTACACCTTC.

V gene TRBV7-9 combines with J gene TRBJ1-5; possible D gene TRBD1, 5 bases. Germline-derived CDR1 and CDR2 are SEHNR and FQNEAQ (reference sequence). The CDR3 has 15 residues. V was trimmed by 1 base and J by 4 bases, leaving 11 bases between them. CDR3 amino acids: CASSLVGGKNQPQHF. Written as DNA, the CDR3 is TGTGCCAGCAGCTTAGTGGGGGGGAAAAATCAGCCCCAGCATTTT.

V gene TRBV5-1 combines with J gene TRBJ2-7, with 13 positions matching TRBD2. The CDR3 is 16 residues long. Germline values: CDR1 SGHRS, CDR2 YFSETQ. V lost 0 bases to trimming and J lost 6 bases; unmatched junction nucleotides: 6. This chain's CDR3 is CASSLEGLAGVSEQYF. The CDR3 DNA is TGCGCCAGCAGCTTGGAAGGACTAGCGGGAGTTTCCGAGCAGTACTTC.

The J gene is TRBJ1-2, the V gene TRBV7-2, with D possibly matching TRBD1 (5 bases). Trimming took 1 base from V and 13 from J, leaving 22 bases between them. This CDR3 is built from 15 residues. The germline CDR1 and CDR2 sequences are SGHTA and FQGNSA. The chain's CDR3 is CASSLGGGVTVGGTF. The CDR3, as DNA: TGTGCCAGCAGCTTAGGCGGCGGAGTGACTGTGGGGGGCACCTTC.

The chain links TRBV28 to TRBJ1-2; tentative D call: TRBD1 (5 bases). This CDR3 is 13 amino acids long. Per germline, CDR1 MDHEN and CDR2 SYDVKM. V was clipped by 7 bases and J by 4 bases, with 13 bases between them. CDR3 coding DNA: TGTGCCAGCACCATGACAGACCTCTATGGCTACACCTTC. Translated, it gives CASTMTDLYGYTF.

The rearrangement uses TRBV30 and TRBJ1-3; perhaps TRBD1 as D (5 bases). The ends were cut back, 2 bases at V and 0 bases at J, with 8 bases in the middle. The CDR3 extends over 14 amino acids. CDR1 and CDR2 (germline): GTSNPN, SVGIG (reference sequence). The CDR3 coding sequence is TGTGCCTGGAGTCTAGGGGTCTCTGGAAACACCATATATTTT. Amino acid sequence: CAWSLGVSGNTIYF. The full variable domain, completed using reference TRBV30 and TRBJ1-3, is SQTIHQWPATLVQPVGSPLSLECTVEGTSNPNLYWYRQAAGRGLQLLFYSVGIGQISSEVPQNLSASRPQDRQFILSSKKLLLSDSGFYLCAWSLGVSGNTIYFGEGSWLTVV.

The chain links TRBV5-4 to TRBJ2-7; 9 bases are a match to TRBD2. Germline trimming cut 4 bases from V and 2 bases from J; bases unmatched to any gene: 4. This CDR3 spans 14 amino acids. Germline-derived CDR1 and CDR2 are SGHNT and YYREEE (reference sequence). The CDR3 nucleotides are TGTGCCAGCAGCCCTAGCGGGACGACCTACGAGCAGTACTTC. It encodes CASSPSGTTYEQYF.

J is TRBJ1-2 and V is TRBV28; D not certain. The CDR3 has 17 amino acids. CDR1 MDHEN and CDR2 SYDVKM come from the germline V gene. The V and J ends lost 7 bases and 4 bases respectively, with 25 bases between them. The CDR3 sequence: CASTQLDFRAAAYGYTF. In DNA form, the CDR3 reads TGTGCCAGCACACAATTAGACTTTAGGGCCGCGGCCTATGGCTACACCTTC.

This clone was recorded only once. The chain links TRBV19 to TRBJ2-5, with 7 bases that match TRBD2. The J segment lost 2 bases and the V segment lost 3 bases, leaving 6 bases of the junction unmatched. Germline V CDR1 and CDR2: LNHDA, SQIVND (reference sequence). The CDR3 runs to 15 residues. The CDR3 spells CASSITASGQETQYF. The CDR3 nucleotides read TGTGCCAGTAGTATTACGGCTAGCGGACAAGAGACCCAGTACTTC.

This sequence joins TRBV27 and TRBJ1-2; 9 nucleotides align to TRBD1. Losses at the gene ends were 4 bases for V and 2 bases for J; bases not matched to a gene: 11. The germline V gene encodes CDR1 MNHEY and CDR2 SMNVEV (reference sequence). The CDR3 spans 17 residues. The CDR3 loop reads CASSSLTGGLRNYGYTF. The CDR3 DNA follows: TGTGCCAGCAGTTCTTTGACAGGGGGGCTTAGGAACTATGGCTACACCTTC.